The 29 T cell receptor beta chains in this list originate from one sample, sequenced in a study of graft-versus-host responses after intestinal transplantation. No cognate antigen is known for these TCRs. Using immunoSEQ multiplex PCR, the repertoire was profiled, and TCRdb retains in-frame clones only, with some absent. Of just over 85,000 clones listed, about nine tenths are singletons. Sequences were derived from unstimulated CD8+ T cells sorted from spleen or lymph node cells, sampled before transplant. These receptors came from a human donor who was the organ donor for an intestinal transplant.

The V call is TRBV27, the J call TRBJ1-5; D is perhaps TRBD1 (5 bases). Deletions cut 0 bases from V and 4 bases from J, with 7 bases between. The CDR3 loop spans 14 amino acids. Per germline, CDR1 MNHEY and CDR2 SMNVEV (reference sequence). CDR3 sequence (DNA): TGTGCCAGCAGTTTATCGGGACTTAATCAGCCCCAGCATTTT. Encoded protein: CASSLSGLNQPQHF.

To note about this clone: A read error may account for a junction end that differs from germline. The genes are TRBV9 and TRBJ2-5; the match to TRBD1 covers 7 bases. The CDR3 runs 14 residues. In germline, CDR1 is SGDLS, CDR2 YYNGEE. The CDR3 region is CASSSGGSPTPAHF. The CDR3 DNA reads as TGTGCCAGCAGCTCAGGGGGTAGTCCGACCCCCGCCCACTTC.

The chain recombines TRBV30 with TRBJ2-6; D is possibly TRBD2 (5 bases). Trimming cost V 3 bases and J 0 bases, with 18 bases left between them. This CDR3 is 18 amino acids long. The germline V gene encodes CDR1 GTSNPN and CDR2 SVGIG (reference sequence). In nucleotides, the CDR3 is TGTGCCTGGAGCGATAGGCCCTGGCGGGTCTCTGGGGCCAACGTCCTGACTTTC. As protein: CAWSDRPWRVSGANVLTF.

The V gene is TRBV28, the J gene TRBJ2-3, with D hard to call. The CDR3 runs to 13 residues. V was clipped by 3 bases and J by 3 bases, with 7 bases between them. Looked up from germline, CDR1 is MDHEN and CDR2 is SYDVKM. DNA for the CDR3: TGTGCCAGCAGTTTCCGCGAGACAGATACGCAGTATTTT. It encodes CASSFRETDTQYF.

V usage is TRBV29-1 and J usage is TRBJ2-7; possibly TRBD2 for D (6 bases). In germline, CDR1 is SQVTM, CDR2 ANQGSEA. Trimming took off 6 bases at V and 2 bases at J, with 14 bases between the two ends. The CDR3 is made up of 13 amino acids. Here the CDR3 DNA reads TGCAGCGTGCGGGACTTCTTTACCTACGAGCAGTACTTC. It specifies CSVRDFFTYEQYF.

The J gene is TRBJ2-3, the V gene TRBV15, with 7 nucleotides matching TRBD1. V trimming: 3 bases; J trimming: 5 bases; junction bases outside the gene matches: 11. CDR1 and CDR2 from the germline V gene are LNHNV and YYDKDF (reference sequence). The CDR3 sequence is 16 residues long. CDR3 nucleotide sequence: TGTGCCACCAGCAGGAGTCGAGGGACAGTGGAAGATACGCAGTATTTT. It yields the protein CATSRSRGTVEDTQYF.

This chain connects TRBV10-3 to TRBJ1-1, with D unresolved. In germline, CDR1 is ENHRY, CDR2 SYGVKD. The CDR3 length is 13 residues. The CDR3 DNA reads TGTGCATGCACGGGCGGGTTGGCCACTGAAGCTTTCTTT. The encoded protein is CACTGGLATEAFF.

This clone was recorded a few times. The chain couples TRBV10-3 to TRBJ2-1, with a tentative D call TRBD2 (6 bases). V was cut by 0 bases and J by 10 bases, with 19 bases left in between. The CDR3 loop spans 16 amino acids. Germline CDR1 is ENHRY and CDR2 is SYGVKD. The chain's CDR3 is CAISESWRGPPREQFF. DNA for the CDR3: TGTGCCATCAGTGAGTCGTGGCGGGGTCCCCCAAGGGAGCAGTTCTTC.

The CDR3 spells CASSQMVQGPYNEQFF. In DNA, the CDR3 is TGCGCCAGCAGCCAGATGGTACAGGGACCCTACAATGAGCAGTTCTTC. The chain employs TRBV4-1 and TRBJ2-1, with a tentative D call TRBD1 (6 bases). V gave up 3 bases and J gave up 2 bases, with 14 bases separating them. The V gene's germline CDR1 is MGHRA and CDR2 YSYEKL. The CDR3 sequence is 16 residues long.

This clone came up a few times. V and J are TRBV19 and TRBJ2-1, with a weak D call TRBD1 (6 bases). V lost 7 bases and J 1 base, leaving 8 bases between the germline ends. The CDR3 extends over 13 amino acids. Germline V CDR1 and CDR2: LNHDA, SQIVND (reference sequence). The CDR3 DNA is TGTGCCAGTACAGGGGTTTCCTACAATGAGCAGTTCTTC. It specifies CASTGVSYNEQFF.

Turning to this clone: At one of its ends the junction is not consistent with the germline gene, which may arise from a read error. The CDR3 loop is CASSPNSVPEKLFF. Here the CDR3 DNA reads TGTGCTAGCAGCCCGAACTCGGTACCAGAAAAACTGTTTTTT. The chain recombines TRBV7-7 with TRBJ1-4; D unclear. CDR1 SSHAT and CDR2 FNYEAQ come from the germline V gene (reference sequence). The CDR3 has 14 residues.

The chain couples TRBV4-1 to TRBJ1-1; a possible D gene is TRBD1 (6 bases). Germline V gives CDR1 MGHRA, CDR2 YSYEKL. The V and J ends lost 3 bases and 5 bases respectively, with 10 bases between them. The CDR3 is 13 residues long. CDR3 coding DNA: TGCGCCAGCAGCCACCAACAGGGTACTGAAGCTTTCTTT. Its translation: CASSHQQGTEAFF.

The chain couples TRBV11-2 to TRBJ2-7; unclear D gene. CDR3 length: 12 amino acids. Trimming took 6 bases from V and 2 from J, leaving 8 bases between them. In germline, CDR1 is SGHAT, CDR2 FQNNGV. The CDR3 DNA reads TGTGCCAGCAGTTCTCCGGCCTACGAGCAGTACTTC. It encodes CASSSPAYEQYF.

The CDR3 sequence is CASSLLGFLTDTQYF. The CDR3 DNA is TGCGCCAGCAGCTTGCTGGGCTTCCTCACAGATACGCAGTATTTT. V gene TRBV5-1 combines with J gene TRBJ2-3; D is unclear. Germline values: CDR1 SGHRS, CDR2 YFSETQ. CDR3 length: 15 residues. The V end was cut by 1 base, the J end by 2 bases, with 11 bases between.

In DNA, the CDR3 is TGTGCCAGCACCCCGGGCGGGAGTATCTCGGATGAGCAGTTCTTC. Its translation is CASTPGGSISDEQFF. The chain combines TRBV9 with TRBJ2-1; TRBD2 aligns across 7 bases. This CDR3 contains 15 residues. After removal of 6 bases from V and 8 bases from J, the junction contained 14 bases not matched to a gene. Looked up from germline, CDR1 is SGDLS and CDR2 is YYNGEE. Using reference TRBV9 and TRBJ2-1 for the parts outside the CDR3, the full variable domain is DSGVTQTPKHLITATGQRVTLRCSPRSGDLSVYWYQQSLDQGLQFLIQYYNGEERAKGNILERFSAQQFPDLHSELNLSSLELGDSALYFCASTPGGSISDEQFFGPGTRLTVL.

The V and J genes are TRBV7-9 and TRBJ2-3, with D perhaps matching TRBD1 (6 bases). V was cut by 5 bases and J by 0 bases, with 6 bases left in between. CDR1 and CDR2 from the germline V gene are SEHNR and FQNEAQ (reference sequence). This CDR3 spans 13 amino acids. The CDR3 protein is CASSRGSTDTQYF. DNA for the CDR3: TGTGCCAGCAGCAGGGGGAGCACAGATACGCAGTATTTT. Based on the CDR3 plus reference TRBV7-9 and TRBJ2-3, the full variable domain is DTGVSQNPRHKITKRGQNVTFRCDPISEHNRLYWYRQTLGQGPEFLTYFQNEAQLEKSRLLSDRFSAERPKGSFSTLEIQRTEQGDSAMYLCASSRGSTDTQYFGPGTRLTVL.

This clone was detected only once. The genes are TRBV7-9 and TRBJ2-1; 8 bases map to TRBD2. Germline V CDR1 and CDR2: SEHNR, FQNEAQ (reference sequence). Losses at the gene ends were 5 bases for V and 7 bases for J; bases not matched to a gene: 13. The CDR3 is made up of 16 amino acids. The DNA for the CDR3 is TGTGCCAGCAGCCCGATCGGGGGGGGGCCGCTAAATGAGCAGTTCTTC. Translating it yields CASSPIGGGPLNEQFF.

The chain carries TRBV19 and TRBJ2-2; D call uncertain. V lost 7 bases to trimming and J lost 1 base, with 10 bases between them. The CDR3 consists of 14 residues. The germline CDR1 and CDR2 sequences are LNHDA and SQIVND (reference sequence). This chain's CDR3 is CASTFRRNTGELFF. In DNA form, the CDR3 reads TGTGCCAGTACCTTTAGGAGGAACACCGGGGAGCTGTTTTTT. Full variable domain (remainder filled in from reference TRBV19 and TRBJ2-2): DGGITQSPKYLFRKEGQNVTLSCEQNLNHDAMYWYRQDPGQGLRLIYYSQIVNDFQKGDIAEGYSVSREKKESFPLTVTSAQKNPTAFYLCASTFRRNTGELFFGEGSRLTVL.

The chain links TRBV7-6 to TRBJ2-1, with 8 bases that match TRBD1. The junction had 2 bases not matched to a gene; V was cut back by 4 bases and J by 6 bases. Germline CDR1 reads SGHVS; CDR2 reads FNYEAQ. The CDR3 spans 13 residues. CDR3 nucleotides: TGTGCCAGCAGCTCAACAGGGGGCAATGAGCAGTTCTTC. Its translation is CASSSTGGNEQFF.

J is TRBJ1-1 and V is TRBV6-4, with D maybe TRBD1 (5 bases). This CDR3 has 13 residues. V dropped 4 bases and J dropped 5 bases, with 11 bases sitting between them. Germline CDR1 reads MRHNA; CDR2 reads SNTAGT. CDR3 sequence reads: CASSARVDTEAFF. The CDR3, as DNA: TGTGCCAGCAGTGCCAGGGTAGATACTGAAGCTTTCTTT.

The rearrangement links TRBV6-5 to TRBJ2-3; 9 bases fit TRBD2. The CDR3 loop spans 15 amino acids. Germline loops: CDR1 MNHEY, CDR2 SVGAGI. V trimming: 7 bases; J trimming: 0 bases; junction bases outside the gene matches: 5. DNA of the CDR3: TGTGCCAGCACCAAAACTAGCGGGAGCACAGATACGCAGTATTTT. This sequence encodes CASTKTSGSTDTQYF.

This clone was seen only once. The V and J genes are TRBV30 and TRBJ1-6; 8 bases fit TRBD1. Germline CDR1 is GTSNPN and CDR2 is SVGIG (reference sequence). With 2 bases clipped from V and 5 bases from J, the junction kept 17 bases outside the gene matches. The CDR3 totals 19 residues. The CDR3 protein is CAWSRKSRTGMRDNSPLHF. For the CDR3, the DNA is TGTGCCTGGAGTCGAAAGAGCCGGACAGGGATGAGGGATAATTCACCCCTCCACTTT.

CDR3 DNA: TGTGCCAGCAGCTTAGTTCCCCGGACTAGCGGGTACACCGGGGAGCTGTTTTTT. It specifies CASSLVPRTSGYTGELFF. The genes are TRBV7-2 and TRBJ2-2; 11 nucleotides line up with TRBD2. Germline lookup yields CDR1 SGHTA and CDR2 FQGNSA. Trimming took 1 base from V and 3 from J; bases not matched to a gene: 7. CDR3 length: 18 amino acids.

The chain joins TRBV23-1 to TRBJ2-2; tentatively, D is TRBD2 (7 bases). TRBV23-1 is designated an ORF whose function remains uncertain. V was cut by 2 bases and J by 4 bases, with 8 bases left in between. The CDR3 covers 14 residues. The CDR3 DNA is TGCGCCAGCAGTCAAGGGGGGGCCACCGGGGAGCTGTTTTTT. Protein sequence: CASSQGGATGELFF.

The chain carries TRBV7-9 and TRBJ2-7, with D unclear. Between the trimmed V and J ends, which lost 0 bases and 4 bases, there was a span of 25 bases. CDR1 and CDR2 (germline): SEHNR, FQNEAQ (reference sequence). This CDR3 region has 19 residues. The CDR3 spells CASSLASGRMISLRYEQYF. The CDR3 nucleotides are TGTGCCAGCAGCTTAGCGTCAGGTCGTATGATATCGCTCAGATACGAGCAGTACTTC.

V gene TRBV6-1 combines with J gene TRBJ2-5; D unclear. V was trimmed by 3 bases and J by 2 bases, leaving 7 bases between them. CDR3 length: 13 amino acids. Germline-derived CDR1 and CDR2 are MNHNS and SASEGT. The chain's CDR3 is CASSDIGQETQYF. The CDR3 DNA follows: TGTGCCAGCAGTGATATCGGTCAAGAGACCCAGTACTTC.

The sample holds one count of this clone. J is TRBJ1-5 and V is TRBV15, with D uncertain. CDR1 and CDR2 (germline): LNHNV, YYDKDF (reference sequence). CDR3 length: 17 amino acids. Between the trimmed V and J ends, which lost 4 bases and 4 bases, there was a span of 20 bases. The CDR3 is CATSTGRRGLVNQPQHF. The CDR3 DNA reads TGTGCCACCAGCACCGGCAGGCGAGGGTTGGTGAATCAGCCCCAGCATTTT.

The chain couples TRBV29-1 to TRBJ2-5; 7 positions match TRBD2. The junction had 5 bases not matched to a gene; V was cut back by 5 bases and J by 5 bases. This CDR3 has 12 amino acids. CDR1 is SQVTM, CDR2 ANQGSEA, per germline. The CDR3 region is CSVRAGTETQYF. CDR3 in DNA: TGCAGCGTTAGAGCGGGGACGGAGACCCAGTACTTC.

This chain links TRBV15 with TRBJ2-7, with D unclear. Germline loops: CDR1 LNHNV, CDR2 YYDKDF (reference sequence). V was trimmed by 2 bases and J by 5 bases, leaving 22 bases between them. The CDR3 is made up of 17 amino acids. The CDR3 region is CATSRYPDIQALNEQYF. The CDR3 region has the DNA TGTGCCACCAGCAGATACCCTGACATTCAGGCCCTAAACGAGCAGTACTTC. Full variable domain (rest looked up from reference TRBV15 and TRBJ2-7): DAMVIQNPRYQVTQFGKPVTLSCSQTLNHNVMYWYQQKSSQAPKLLFHYYDKDFNNEADTPDNFQSRRPNTSFCFLDIRSPGLGDTAMYLCATSRYPDIQALNEQYFGPGTRLTVT.